This T cell receptor (beta chain) is from a study (TCRdb year 2017). For the wider study: Human CD8+ TCR repertoires recognizing immunodominant viral antigens were characterized by means of sequence and structural analyses.

Sequencing relied on an Illumina HiSeq 2500. TCRdb handled the public reads itself, with Q25 trimming in fastp and clone calling in MiXCR, and kept productive beta chains. Rows are combined by CDR3 protein, so each entry shows the most common genes and DNA. This sample comprises some 250 distinct CDR3 sequences, 15% to 25% of them detected only once. The top ten clonotypes cover about 45% of the sample. What the study reported, not specific to this receptor: The CD8+ TCR repertoires specific to different immunodominant viral antigens were reported to be highly diverse and distinct from one another.

About this clonotype itself: Its antigen target is currently unknown. Relative to the germline gene, one junction end is altered; a read error may explain this.

The CDR3 goes from the cysteine to the phenylalanine over 16 residues. CDR3 DNA only is kept here, 48 bases in frame from base 1. CDR1 and CDR2 are read off the germline V gene as MGHRA and YSYEKL. This TCR came from a female donor. The rearrangement joined TRBV4-1 to TRBJ1-5; the D gene lacks a confident call. The sequenced sample consisted of CD8+ T cells (not recorded whether cultured). The CDR3 region has the sequence CASSQEEEPWNQPRHF. The nucleotides are TGCGCCAGCAGCCAAGAGGAGGAACCATGGAATCAGCCCCGGCATTTT.